This is a list of T cell receptor beta chains from one sample in a study of monozygotic twins with inflammatory bowel disease. No DNA is given; TCRdb re-called the 5' RACE reads and lists each CDR3 protein once. The sample table sets out 150,000 or so distinct CDR3 sequences. Sequenced: blood. The receptors come from a human donor with ulcerative colitis or Crohn's disease, or a healthy co-twin of an affected twin (not recorded which). The CDR3 runs from the conserved cysteine through the conserved F or W. The order of the fields is V gene, J gene, CDR3 protein.

TRBV29-1	TRBJ2-7	CSVGMFGGSLSYEQYF
TRBV7-8	TRBJ2-3	CASSPLGARTDTQYF
TRBV27	TRBJ1-1	CASRPGQGRGGTEAFF
TRBV5-1	TRBJ2-1	CASTFYDEQFF
TRBV12-3/TRBV12-4	TRBJ2-3	CASSFQVVPDTQYF
TRBV7-9	TRBJ2-1	CASSLVNNEQFF
TRBV14	TRBJ2-1	CASSRRRGAGGSYNEQFF
TRBV6-1	TRBJ2-7	CASSPSTGSSYEQYF
TRBV4-2	TRBJ2-7	CASSQDLQGREQYF
TRBV20-1	TRBJ2-3	CSASPTGQRTDTQYF
TRBV11-2	TRBJ2-2	CASRPGQGSNTGELFF
TRBV7-2	TRBJ2-3	CASSFTGLERRSQYF
TRBV27	TRBJ2-3	CASSPPGYTQYF
TRBV10-3	TRBJ2-7	CAIRSSGASYEQYF
TRBV19	TRBJ2-7	CASTPGTGGNEQYF
TRBV18	TRBJ2-1	CASSPGLAGLEQFF
TRBV25-1	TRBJ2-3	CASSEDLARDTQYF
TRBV19	TRBJ2-3	CASSITPDTQYF
TRBV30	TRBJ1-1	CAWTMGSGNTEAFF
TRBV4-1	TRBJ2-7	CASSLAGTGASYEQYF
TRBV6-1	TRBJ1-6	CASSLKPTGPPLHF
TRBV5-1	TRBJ1-2	CASSFPGNYGYTF
TRBV20-1	TRBJ2-5	CSARQALMYQETQYF
TRBV5-1	TRBJ2-1	CASSLAPVAGNEQFF
TRBV10-3	TRBJ1-2	CAISVSRQGSGNGYTF
TRBV5-6	TRBJ2-3	CASSVDQGFSDTQYF
TRBV5-5	TRBJ2-1	CASSLRDQSYNEQFF
TRBV20-1	TRBJ2-7	CSARPGQGPYEQYF
TRBV11-3	TRBJ2-7	CASSPSRAGNEQYF
TRBV6-1	TRBJ1-5	CASSEDPTLYQPQHF
TRBV3-1	TRBJ1-1	CASSQVRPQRGTEAFF
TRBV5-5	TRBJ1-4	CASSPVGGNEKLFF
TRBV29-1	TRBJ2-3	CSVLDGTDTQYF
TRBV12-3/TRBV12-4	TRBJ2-7	CASTPTPGRAGEQYF
TRBV20-1	TRBJ1-1	CSASREENTEAFF
TRBV19	TRBJ1-2	CASSISTDGYTF
TRBV5-4	TRBJ1-6	CASSSVGPATNSPLHF
TRBV30	TRBJ2-5	CAWSVGQKETQYF
TRBV20-1	TRBJ2-1	CSSGEVRNEQFF
TRBV28	TRBJ2-1	CAIIPTSGRSRLNEQFF
TRBV4-3	TRBJ2-2	CASSQDQAGGNTGELFF
TRBV20-1	TRBJ1-1	CSARAAGTGLAEAFF
TRBV5-1	TRBJ1-2	CASSAGLFYGYTF
TRBV5-5	TRBJ1-6	CASSGTLTSSPLHF
TRBV15	TRBJ2-5	CATSLPRGEMYQETQYF